This T cell receptor (beta chain) was captured by sequencing in a study of T cell clonality in common variable immunodeficiency. Worth noting for this clone: Its antigen is still unknown. The CDR3 is cut off 3 residues early in the read; its end comes from the germline J gene.

Both groups were predominantly of Caucasian heritage. The table came from immunoSEQ multiplex PCR; TCRdb's copy has only in-frame clones and leaves some out. This table lists over 15,000 clones. Study-wide results and limits: Fewer deletions and N-nucleotide insertions were reportedly seen in common variable immunodeficiency TCR beta sequences. Compared with healthy controls, CVID subjects showed increased TCRbeta clonality, mostly in about a third.

The CDR3 contains 15 residues. V lost 0 bases to trimming and J lost 8 bases, with 14 bases between them. Germline V gives CDR1 MNHEY, CDR2 SVGEGT. The V call is TRBV6-2 or TRBV6-3, the J call TRBJ2-1; tentative D call: TRBD2 (6 bases). Material: peripheral blood mononuclear cells. The sequence derives from a human donor with common variable immunodeficiency. CDR3 region: CASSYSRESLHEQFF. The DNA read from the CDR3 is TGTGCCAGCAGTTACTCGCGGGAAAGTCTGCATGAG.